What follows describes a single T cell receptor (beta chain). The CDR3 runs 15 residues. V was cut by 1 base and J by 2 bases, with 10 bases left in between. CDR1 and CDR2 from the germline V gene are SGHTA and FQGNSA. This record belongs to a study of T cell changes during pregnancy in multiple sclerosis. Clones were sequenced by immunoSEQ multiplex PCR, and TCRdb holds only the in-frame ones, with some missing. The sample yields tens of thousands of clones, approximately 94% seen once. The chain links TRBV7-2 to TRBJ2-3; D is possibly TRBD2 (5 bases). The receptor was derived from a female donor with multiple sclerosis, enrolled in a pregnancy study. Sequencing was performed on CD4+ T cells from peripheral blood mononuclear cells, taken before pregnancy. CDR3 nucleotide sequence: TGTGCCAGCAGCTTAGTGGGCGGGTTCACAGATACGCAGTATTTT. It is translated as CASSLVGGFTDTQYF.